This T cell receptor beta chain was obtained from a study of cytomegalovirus exposure and HLA in healthy donors. Study-level results: Donor immune exposure was known only as CMV serostatus.

Concerning this clone itself: Antigen unknown.

Looked up from germline, CDR1 is SGHDT and CDR2 is YYEEEE. The V end was cut by 4 bases, the J end by 1 base, with 15 bases between. This CDR3 contains 16 residues. Primers: 60 Vbeta forward and 13 Jbeta reverse. How the authors handled the data: In a later analysis, around 10 million of 75 million to 85 million unique beta chains occurred in at least two donors. Method: immunoSEQ multiplex PCR; TCRdb's copy keeps in-frame clones and lacks some. The V and J calls and clone size were taken over from that table, and D and trimming were inferred from the DNA. Altogether about 130,000 clones are present, around three quarters being singletons, with the ten largest covering less than 2%.

The sample comprised PBMCs. The clonotype originates from a woman between 45 and 65 years old in good health and CMV-seronegative. The chain recombines TRBV5-6 with TRBJ1-5, with a tentative D call TRBD1 (6 bases). DNA for the CDR3: TGTGCCAGCAGCCTCACAATGGGGGCGAGCAATCAGCCCCAGCATTTT. Translating gives CASSLTMGASNQPQHF.